One and the same sample provided the 13 T cell receptor beta chains below, sequenced in a study of cytomegalovirus exposure and HLA in healthy donors. Use of 60 Vbeta and 13 Jbeta primers characterized the PCR. The table came from immunoSEQ multiplex PCR; TCRdb's copy has only in-frame clones and leaves some out. Altogether 150,000 to 200,000 clones are present, 75% being singletons, with the ten largest covering about 7.7%. The sample comprised PBMCs. The receptors were gathered from a woman between 40 and 55 years old in good health and CMV-seropositive.

The chain has TRBV19 and TRBJ1-2; D not resolved. Trimming removed 1 base from V and 4 bases from J, with 16 bases in between. CDR1 LNHDA and CDR2 SQIVND come from the germline V gene (reference sequence). CDR3 length: 16 amino acids. The CDR3 sequence: CASSIGRALEFYGYTF. The CDR3 region has the DNA TGTGCCAGTAGTATAGGGAGGGCCCTGGAATTCTATGGCTACACCTTC.

This rearrangement joins TRBV5-1 to TRBJ1-2, with TRBD1 matching over 9 bases. V gave up 1 base and J gave up 4 bases; unmatched junction bases: 11. From germline, CDR1 is SGHRS and CDR2 YFSETQ. The CDR3 covers 17 residues. The CDR3 is CASSLTSGTGTGYGYTF. The CDR3 nucleotides are TGCGCCAGCAGCTTGACCTCCGGGACAGGGACGGGCTATGGCTACACCTTC. The variable domain in full, with the rest retrieved from reference TRBV5-1 and TRBJ1-2, is KAGVTQTPRYLIKTRGQQVTLSCSPISGHRSVSWYQQTPGQGLQFLFEYFSETQRNKGNFPGRFSGRQFSNSRSEMNVSTLELGDSALYLCASSLTSGTGTGYGYTFGSGTRLTVV.

The rearrangement links TRBV7-2 to TRBJ2-2, with D maybe TRBD1 (6 bases). The CDR3 length is 15 residues. V lost 3 bases, J lost 4 bases, and 12 bases lay in between. CDR1 SGHTA and CDR2 FQGNSA come from the germline V gene. The CDR3 nucleotides are TGTGCCAGCAGCTTGTGGGGGCAGGGCACCGGGGAGCTGTTTTTT. It translates to CASSLWGQGTGELFF.

The V call is TRBV28, the J call TRBJ2-6; TRBD1 matches 7 bases. Trimming took 7 bases from V and 4 from J; bases not matched to a gene: 7. Per germline, CDR1 MDHEN and CDR2 SYDVKM. The CDR3 loop spans 15 amino acids. This CDR3 is CASTLGGTGANVLTF. DNA for the CDR3: TGTGCCAGCACCTTAGGGGGCACGGGGGCCAACGTCCTGACTTTC.

This sequence joins TRBV18 and TRBJ2-7, with 10 bases identical to TRBD1. Trimming cost V 3 bases and J 1 base; bases outside gene matches: 3. From germline, CDR1 is KGHSH and CDR2 LQKENI. This CDR3 is built from 15 residues. This CDR3 reads CASSPGQGTSYEQYF. CDR3 nucleotides: TGTGCCAGCTCACCGGGACAGGGGACTTCCTACGAGCAGTACTTC.

The V gene is TRBV18, the J gene TRBJ1-1, with D possibly matching TRBD1 (6 bases). This CDR3 region has 16 residues. V was shortened by 1 base and J by 4 bases, with 16 bases between the two germline ends. Looked up from germline, CDR1 is KGHSH and CDR2 is LQKENI. CDR3 residues: CASSPQRTQGTTEAFF. CDR3 nucleotides: TGTGCCAGCTCACCACAAAGGACCCAGGGGACCACTGAAGCTTTCTTT.

This clone showed up just a few times. The rearrangement uses TRBV7-9 and TRBJ2-1; 10 bases map to TRBD2. CDR3 length: 17 residues. In germline, CDR1 is SEHNR, CDR2 FQNEAQ (reference sequence). V shed 0 bases and J 7 bases; nucleotides not matched to a gene: 9. CDR3 residues: CASSLAGLAGADNEQFF. Written as DNA, the CDR3 is TGTGCCAGCAGCTTAGCCGGTCTAGCGGGAGCTGATAATGAGCAGTTCTTC.

The chain combines TRBV2 with TRBJ1-2, with TRBD1 identical over 7 bases. This CDR3 is 14 amino acids long. CDR1 is SNHLY and CDR2 is FYNNEI in the germline V gene. The trim removed 6 bases at V and 8 bases at J, leaving 12 bases unmatched. The CDR3 spells CASSATGTTGGYTF. The CDR3 DNA sequence: TGTGCCAGCAGCGCGACAGGGACCACGGGAGGCTACACCTTC.

J is TRBJ1-5 and V is TRBV28; TRBD1 matches at 7 bases. The germline gives CDR1 MDHEN, CDR2 SYDVKM. The junction had 1 base not matched to a gene; V was cut back by 4 bases and J by 4 bases. CDR3 length equals 13 residues. The CDR3 coding sequence is TGTGCCAGCAGTTGGGACAGTAATCAGCCCCAGCATTTT. It codes for CASSWDSNQPQHF.

V gene TRBV27 combines with J gene TRBJ1-6; perhaps TRBD1 as D (5 bases). CDR1 MNHEY and CDR2 SMNVEV come from the germline V gene (reference sequence). This CDR3 contains 19 residues. Between the trimmed V and J ends, which lost 0 bases and 3 bases, there was a span of 18 bases. The CDR3 DNA is TGTGCCAGCAGTTTATCCGGGACCCCTAGGGGAGGCTATAATTCACCCCTCCACTTT. Residues: CASSLSGTPRGGYNSPLHF.

V gene TRBV7-2 combines with J gene TRBJ1-2; no firm D call. Trimming removed 1 base at V and 0 bases at J, with 6 bases between. The CDR3 is 14 residues long. Germline V gene lookup returns CDR1 SGHTA and CDR2 FQGNSA. The CDR3 sequence is CASSLVGANYGYTF. Written as DNA, the CDR3 is TGTGCCAGCAGCTTAGTCGGTGCTAACTATGGCTACACCTTC.

V and J are TRBV7-6 and TRBJ2-2, with TRBD2 matching over 10 bases. The CDR3 is 18 residues long. Germline values: CDR1 SGHVS, CDR2 FNYEAQ. With 1 base clipped from V and 5 bases from J, the junction kept 10 bases outside the gene matches. The DNA for the CDR3 is TGTGCCAGCAGCTTAGTTCGTTCTAGCGGGAGAAAGACCGGGGAGCTGTTTTTT. The encoded protein is CASSLVRSSGRKTGELFF.

In DNA, the CDR3 is TGCGCCAGCAGCTGGGGACAGAACTCCTACGAGCAGTACTTC. Translation: CASSWGQNSYEQYF. The genes are TRBV5-1 and TRBJ2-7, with 7 bases identical to TRBD1. Germline V gene sequence: CDR1 SGHRS, CDR2 YFSETQ. CDR3 size: 14 residues. V shed 3 bases and J 0 bases; nucleotides not matched to a gene: 3.